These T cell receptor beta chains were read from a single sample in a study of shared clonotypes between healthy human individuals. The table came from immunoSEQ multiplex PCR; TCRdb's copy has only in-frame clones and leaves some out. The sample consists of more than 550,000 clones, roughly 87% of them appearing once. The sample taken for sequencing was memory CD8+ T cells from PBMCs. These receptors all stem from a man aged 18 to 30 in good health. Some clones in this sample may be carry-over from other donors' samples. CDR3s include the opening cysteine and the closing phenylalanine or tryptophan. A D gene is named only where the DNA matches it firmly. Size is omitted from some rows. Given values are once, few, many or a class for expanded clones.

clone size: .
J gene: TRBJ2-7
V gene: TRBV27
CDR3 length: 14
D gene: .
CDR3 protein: CASSPRAAGYEQYF
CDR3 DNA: TGTGCCAGCAGTCCCCGGGCGGCGGGATACGAGCAGTACTTC

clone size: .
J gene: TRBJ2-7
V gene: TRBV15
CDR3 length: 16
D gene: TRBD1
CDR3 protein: CATSPVRDRGVYEQYF
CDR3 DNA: TGTGCCACCAGCCCGGTGCGGGACAGGGGCGTCTACGAGCAGTACTTC

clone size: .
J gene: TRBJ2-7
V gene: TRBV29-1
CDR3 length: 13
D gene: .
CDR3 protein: CSVLNSLSYEQYF
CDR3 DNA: TGCAGCGTTCTCAATTCCCTCTCCTACGAGCAGTACTTC

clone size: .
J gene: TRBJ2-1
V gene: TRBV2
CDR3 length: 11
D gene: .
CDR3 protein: CASSGGNEQFF
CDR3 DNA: TGTGCCAGCAGTGGTGGGAATGAGCAGTTCTTC

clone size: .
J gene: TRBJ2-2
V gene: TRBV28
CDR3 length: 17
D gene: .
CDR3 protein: CASSPRSRTPNTGELFF
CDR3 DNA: TGTGCCAGCAGTCCTAGGTCCAGAACTCCGAACACCGGGGAGCTGTTTTTT

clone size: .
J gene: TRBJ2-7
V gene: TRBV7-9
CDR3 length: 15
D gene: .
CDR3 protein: CASSLAVGETYEQYF
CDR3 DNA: TGTGCCAGCAGCTTAGCTGTGGGAGAAACCTACGAGCAGTACTTC

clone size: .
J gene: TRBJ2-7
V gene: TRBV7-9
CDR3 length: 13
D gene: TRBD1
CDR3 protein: CASSSQGAYEQYF
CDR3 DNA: TGTGCCAGCAGCTCTCAGGGGGCCTACGAGCAGTACTTC

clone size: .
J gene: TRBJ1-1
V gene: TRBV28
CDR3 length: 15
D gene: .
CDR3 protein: CASSFGIGESAEAFF
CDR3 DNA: TGTGCCAGCAGTTTTGGGATCGGGGAGAGCGCTGAAGCTTTCTTT

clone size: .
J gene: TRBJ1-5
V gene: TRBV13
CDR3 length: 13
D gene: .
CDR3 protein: CASSSGSNQPQHF
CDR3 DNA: TGTGCCAGCAGCTCGGGGAGCAATCAGCCCCAGCATTTT

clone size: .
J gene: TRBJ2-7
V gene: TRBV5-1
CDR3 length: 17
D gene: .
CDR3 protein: CASRTYPSTVSPPEQYF
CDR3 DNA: TGCGCCAGCCGGACCTACCCCTCTACGGTTTCCCCTCCCGAGCAGTACTTC

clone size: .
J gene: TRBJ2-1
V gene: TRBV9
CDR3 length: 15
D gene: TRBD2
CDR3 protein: CASSVGGRGYNEQFF
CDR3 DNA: TGTGCCAGCAGCGTAGGCGGGCGGGGGTACAATGAGCAGTTCTTC

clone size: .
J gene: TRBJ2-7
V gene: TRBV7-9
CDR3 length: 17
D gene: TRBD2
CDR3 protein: CASSPSRDSGRNYEQYF
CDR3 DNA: TGTGCCAGCAGCCCTAGTAGGGATAGCGGGAGAAACTACGAGCAGTACTTC

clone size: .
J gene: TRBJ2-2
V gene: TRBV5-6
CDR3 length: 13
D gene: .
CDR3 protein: CATSVGYTGELFF
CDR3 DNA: TGTGCCACCTCCGTGGGCTACACCGGGGAGCTGTTTTTT

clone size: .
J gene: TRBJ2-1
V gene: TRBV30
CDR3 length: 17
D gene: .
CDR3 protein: CAWSVKYSPSSYNEQFF
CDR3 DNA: TGTGCCTGGAGTGTAAAGTACTCGCCGAGCTCCTACAATGAGCAGTTCTTC

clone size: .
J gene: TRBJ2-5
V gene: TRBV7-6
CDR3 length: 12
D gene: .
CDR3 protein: CASSTRGETQYF
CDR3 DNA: TGTGCCAGCAGCACGAGGGGAGAGACCCAGTACTTC

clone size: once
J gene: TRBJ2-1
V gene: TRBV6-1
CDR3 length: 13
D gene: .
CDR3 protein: CASSELAGYEQFF
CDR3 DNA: TGTGCCAGCAGTGAGCTAGCCGGGTATGAGCAGTTCTTC

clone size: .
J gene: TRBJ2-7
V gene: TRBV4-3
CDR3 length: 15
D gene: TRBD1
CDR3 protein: CASSQGGTGRYEQYF
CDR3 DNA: TGCGCCAGCAGCCAAGGGGGGACAGGCCGCTACGAGCAGTACTTC

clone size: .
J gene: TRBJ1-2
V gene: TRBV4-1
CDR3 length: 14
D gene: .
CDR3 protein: CASSQDTLVYGYTF
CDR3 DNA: TGCGCCAGCAGCCAAGATACCCTGGTCTATGGCTACACCTTC

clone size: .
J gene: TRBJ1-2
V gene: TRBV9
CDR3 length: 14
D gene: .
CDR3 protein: CASSVLGGGDGYTF
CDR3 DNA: TGTGCCAGCAGCGTATTGGGAGGGGGAGATGGCTACACCTTC

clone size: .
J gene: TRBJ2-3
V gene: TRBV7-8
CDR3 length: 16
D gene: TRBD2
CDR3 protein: CASSPRERDPTDTQYF
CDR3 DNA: TGTGCCAGCAGCCCCAGGGAGCGGGATCCTACAGATACGCAGTATTTT

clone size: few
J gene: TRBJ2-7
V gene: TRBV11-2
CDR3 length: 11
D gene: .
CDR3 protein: CASSSPYEQYF
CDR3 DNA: TGTGCCAGCAGCTCACCTTACGAGCAGTACTTC

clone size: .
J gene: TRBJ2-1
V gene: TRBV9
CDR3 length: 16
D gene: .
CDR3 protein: CASSVGRDRLNDGQFF
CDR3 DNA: TGTGCCAGCAGCGTAGGGAGGGATCGCCTCAATGATGGGCAGTTCTTC

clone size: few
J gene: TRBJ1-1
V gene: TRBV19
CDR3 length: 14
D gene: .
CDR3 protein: CASRAGLRRTEAFF
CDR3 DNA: TGTGCCAGTAGGGCCGGGTTACGGAGGACTGAAGCTTTCTTT

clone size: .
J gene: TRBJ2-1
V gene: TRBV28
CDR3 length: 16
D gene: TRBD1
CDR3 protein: CASSVRTGVFYNEQFF
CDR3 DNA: TGTGCCAGCAGCGTACGGACAGGGGTTTTCTACAATGAGCAGTTCTTC

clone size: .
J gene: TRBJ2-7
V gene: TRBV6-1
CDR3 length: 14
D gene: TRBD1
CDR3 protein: CASSEGQGYYEQYF
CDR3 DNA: TGTGCCAGCAGTGAGGGACAGGGGTACTACGAGCAGTACTTC

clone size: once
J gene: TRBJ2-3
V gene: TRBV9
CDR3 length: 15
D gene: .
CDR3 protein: CASSASGIRTDTQYF
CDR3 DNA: TGTGCCAGCAGCGCCTCCGGGATTCGCACAGATACGCAGTATTTT

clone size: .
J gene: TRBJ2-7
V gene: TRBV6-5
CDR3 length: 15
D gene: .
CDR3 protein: CASSVGPALNYEQYF
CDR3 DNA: TGTGCCAGCAGCGTGGGGCCAGCCTTGAACTACGAGCAGTACTTC

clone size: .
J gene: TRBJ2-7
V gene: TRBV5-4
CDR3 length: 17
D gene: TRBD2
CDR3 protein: CASSPYASGRDSYEQYF
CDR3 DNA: TGTGCCAGCAGCCCATACGCTAGCGGGAGGGACTCCTACGAGCAGTACTTC

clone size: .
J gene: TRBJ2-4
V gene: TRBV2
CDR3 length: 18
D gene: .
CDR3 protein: CASSEVGSVRWGKNIQYF
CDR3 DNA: TGTGCCAGCAGTGAGGTAGGGTCTGTCCGGTGGGGCAAAAACATTCAGTACTTC

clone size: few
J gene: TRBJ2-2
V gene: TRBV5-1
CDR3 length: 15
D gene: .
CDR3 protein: CASSFSAGNTGELFF
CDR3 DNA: TGCGCCAGCAGCTTCAGCGCGGGCAACACCGGGGAGCTGTTTTTT

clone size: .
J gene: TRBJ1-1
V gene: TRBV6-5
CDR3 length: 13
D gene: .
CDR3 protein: CASSFAENTEAFF
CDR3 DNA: TGTGCCAGCAGTTTTGCGGAGAACACTGAAGCTTTCTTT

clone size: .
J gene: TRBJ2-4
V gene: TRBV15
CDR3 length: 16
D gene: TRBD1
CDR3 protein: CATSREAGQGKNIQYF
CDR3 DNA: TGTGCCACCAGCAGAGAAGCGGGACAGGGAAAAAACATTCAGTACTTC

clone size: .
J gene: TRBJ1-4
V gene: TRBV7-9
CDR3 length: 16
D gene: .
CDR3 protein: CASSPPTGQTNEKLFF
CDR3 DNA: TGTGCCAGCAGCCCACCGACTGGCCAAACTAATGAAAAACTGTTTTTT

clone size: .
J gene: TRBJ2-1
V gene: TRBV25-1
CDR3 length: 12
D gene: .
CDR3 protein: CASSARHGEQFF
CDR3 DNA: TGTGCCAGCAGTGCCCGCCACGGAGAGCAGTTCTTC

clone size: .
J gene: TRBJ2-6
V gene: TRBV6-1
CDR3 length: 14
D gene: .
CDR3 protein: CASSDRGLANVLTF
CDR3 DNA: TGTGCCAGCAGTGACCGGGGTCTGGCCAACGTCCTGACTTTC

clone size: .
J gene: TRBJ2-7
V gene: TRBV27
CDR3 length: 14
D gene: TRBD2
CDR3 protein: CASSWGRALYEQYF
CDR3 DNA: TGTGCCAGCAGTTGGGGGAGGGCCCTCTACGAGCAGTACTTC

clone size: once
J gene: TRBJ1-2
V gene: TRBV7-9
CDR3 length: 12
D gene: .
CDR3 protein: CASSLQGNGYTF
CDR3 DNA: TGTGCCAGCAGCCTCCAGGGAAATGGCTACACCTTC

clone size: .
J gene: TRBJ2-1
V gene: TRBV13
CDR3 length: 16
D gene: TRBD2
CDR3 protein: CASSLYGTSFYNEQFF
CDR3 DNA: TGTGCCAGCAGCTTATATGGGACTAGCTTCTACAATGAGCAGTTCTTC

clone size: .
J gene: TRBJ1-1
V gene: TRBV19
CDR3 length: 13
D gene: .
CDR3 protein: CASRIQGNTEAFF
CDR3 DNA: TGTGCCAGTAGGATCCAGGGCAACACTGAAGCTTTCTTT

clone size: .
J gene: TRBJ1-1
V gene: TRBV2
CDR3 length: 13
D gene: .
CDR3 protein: CASRARAFPPAFF
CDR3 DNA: TGTGCCAGCAGGGCCCGCGCATTTCCACCCGCTTTCTTT

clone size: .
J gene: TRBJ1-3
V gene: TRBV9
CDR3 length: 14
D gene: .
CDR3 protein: CASSVGAAGNTIYF
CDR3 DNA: TGTGCCAGCAGCGTAGGGGCGGCTGGAAACACCATATATTTT

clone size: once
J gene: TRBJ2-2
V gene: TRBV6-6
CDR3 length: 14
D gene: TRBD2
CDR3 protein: CASSPQGSGGIRFF
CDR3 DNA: TGTGCCAGCAGTCCCCAGGGTAGCGGGGGGATTCGGTTTTTT

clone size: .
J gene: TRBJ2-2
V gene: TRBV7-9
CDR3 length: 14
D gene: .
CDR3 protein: CASSLDPDTGELFF
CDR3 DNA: TGTGCCAGCAGCTTAGATCCGGATACCGGGGAGCTGTTTTTT

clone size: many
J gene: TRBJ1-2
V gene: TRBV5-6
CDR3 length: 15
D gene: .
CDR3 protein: CASSLGWTDYYGYTF
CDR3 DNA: TGTGCCAGCAGCTTGGGATGGACAGACTACTATGGCTACACCTTC

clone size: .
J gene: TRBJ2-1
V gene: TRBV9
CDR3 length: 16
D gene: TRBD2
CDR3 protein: CASNSAGTSVPNEQFF
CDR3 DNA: TGTGCCAGCAACTCCGCCGGGACTAGCGTACCTAATGAGCAGTTCTTC

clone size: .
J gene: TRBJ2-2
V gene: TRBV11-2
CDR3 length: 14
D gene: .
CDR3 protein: CASSLVITAGELFF
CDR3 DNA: TGTGCCAGCAGCTTAGTTATTACCGCCGGGGAGCTGTTTTTT

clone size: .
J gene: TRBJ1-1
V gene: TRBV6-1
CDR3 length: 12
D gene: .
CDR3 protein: CASGARGTEAFF
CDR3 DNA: TGTGCCAGCGGCGCGAGGGGCACTGAAGCTTTCTTT

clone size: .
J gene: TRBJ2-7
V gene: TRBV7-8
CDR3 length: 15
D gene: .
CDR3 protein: CASSLMSSASYEQYF
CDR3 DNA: TGTGCCAGCAGCTTAATGTCTAGCGCCTCCTACGAGCAGTACTTC

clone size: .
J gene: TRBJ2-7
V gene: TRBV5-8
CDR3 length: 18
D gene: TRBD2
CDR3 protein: CASSLEAPGGLVSYEQYF
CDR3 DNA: TGTGCCAGCAGCTTGGAGGCCCCGGGGGGACTGGTTTCCTACGAGCAGTACTTC

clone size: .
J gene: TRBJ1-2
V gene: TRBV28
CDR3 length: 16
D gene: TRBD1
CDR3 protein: CASSLLDRALENGYTF
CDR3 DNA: TGTGCCAGCAGTTTATTGGACAGGGCCTTAGAGAATGGCTACACCTTC